The clone carrying this TCR beta chain was detected a few times. TCRdb redid the calling of the 5' RACE reads with MiXCR, one entry per CDR3 protein. The table shows approximately 31,000 distinct CDR3 sequences, with around 5.8% occurring only once. Germline lookup yields CDR1 SGHTA and CDR2 FQGNSA. The CDR3 extends over 14 amino acids. V lost 5 bases and J 3 bases, leaving 12 bases between the germline ends. This entry belongs to a study of early T cells in non-severe SARS-CoV-2 infection. For the study at large: Whole-blood bulk RNA, unsorted, was sequenced, and chains were unpaired.

V and J are TRBV7-2 and TRBJ2-3; D might be TRBD2 (6 bases). This receptor was obtained from an adult who was a healthcare worker with PCR-confirmed SARS-CoV-2 infection or an uninfected control (not recorded which). Sample: whole blood. CDR3 nucleotides: TGTGCCAGCAGCGGTGTTGCGGGAACAGATACGCAGTATTTT. It yields the protein CASSGVAGTDTQYF.